This T cell receptor (beta chain) was captured in a study of blood T cell repertoires in COVID-19. Study-wide background: From T cells, B-cell-depleted T cells, or PBMCs came the material, which was cDNA or gDNA.

The Seattle patients joined while their infection was active and were tracked longitudinally afterward. Trimming left V 3 bases short and J 5 bases short, with 15 bases between. The CDR3 is 15 amino acids. The germline CDR1 and CDR2 sequences are LNHDA and SQIVND (reference sequence). Original data processing: How many nucleated cells were present was estimated from reference gene primer amplification. Repertoires were generated with immunoSEQ multiplex PCR, while TCRdb's copy carries only in-frame clones and drops some. V, J and clone size were drawn from that table, and D and trimming were deduced from the DNA. The sample carries 85,000 to 100,000 clones, approximately 86% recorded once.

The clonotype originates from a man aged 45 to 65 with COVID-19, enrolled during active disease. The rearrangement links TRBV19 to TRBJ2-3; D might be TRBD2 (7 bases). Sequenced material: peripheral blood. The CDR3 DNA follows: TGTGCCAGTAGTATTTTTGGGGGGGGCGTAGATACGCAGTATTTT. Translated: CASSIFGGGVDTQYF.